The clone carrying this T cell receptor (beta chain) was observed a handful of times. Its antigen remains unidentified. Sequencing used cDNA as its template, made by extracting RNA and reverse transcribing it. Sequencing used immunoSEQ multiplex PCR; TCRdb keeps in-frame clones, though not all of them. Of about 200,000 clones listed, around two fifths are singletons. The data belong to a study of CD8+ T cells in alopecia areata. The study, taken as a whole, reports: The study found tofacitinib significantly decreased scalp clonality and expanded CD8+ clones among the top 100.

CDR3 length: 14 amino acids. Trimming cost V 0 bases and J 3 bases, with 12 bases left between them. Germline V gene sequence: CDR1 GTSNPN, CDR2 SVGIG (reference sequence). Stated treatment: oral pan-JAK inhibitor, 5-10 mg twice daily. Punch biopsies of lesional scalp, plus peripheral blood, were taken from alopecia areata patients. The sequenced sample was CD4+ T cells sorted from blood, obtained at approximately week 30, from a patient treated with tofacitinib. The chain has TRBV30 and TRBJ2-7; perhaps TRBD1 as D (6 bases). The receptor was isolated from a human donor with alopecia areata. The CDR3 region is CAWSVPGRGYEQYF. The CDR3, as DNA: TGTGCCTGGAGTGTACCTGGCAGGGGCTACGAGCAGTACTTC. The full variable domain, its missing parts supplied by reference TRBV30 and TRBJ2-7, is SQTIHQWPATLVQPVGSPLSLECTVEGTSNPNLYWYRQAAGRGLQLLFYSVGIGQISSEVPQNLSASRPQDRQFILSSKKLLLSDSGFYLCAWSVPGRGYEQYFGPGTRLTVT.